At least ten counts were recorded for the clone carrying this T cell receptor beta chain. Its antigen is undetermined. This entry belongs to a study of molecular identifiers for immune sequencing clone quantification. Study-wide findings and caveats: Underestimation of highly expanded clone sizes could arise where identical TCR molecules share a barcode.

The CDR3 runs 13 residues. Looked up from germline, CDR1 is SGHVS and CDR2 is FQNEAQ. The V and J ends lost 5 bases and 1 base respectively, with 8 bases between them. Bulk TCR libraries used previously described methods and listed TCR primers. From the PCR reads, TCRdb called clonotypes with MiXCR, one entry per CDR3 protein. The profile shows approximately 590,000 distinct CDR3 sequences, less than 30% of them singletons. The V gene is TRBV7-8, the J gene TRBJ1-1, with D unclear. Source material: naive CD8+ T cells from blood, with Jurkat cell RNA spiked in. Subset noted: FACS-sorted CD8+CD4-CCR7+CD45RA+ naive T cells. This receptor was taken from a human donor in good health. Some libraries in this study had Jurkat cell RNA spiked in. The CDR3 DNA follows: TGTGCCAGCAGCGCTGAGCCGAACACTGAAGCTTTCTTT. Protein sequence: CASSAEPNTEAFF.